The present T cell receptor (beta chain) was sequenced within a study of blood T cell repertoires in COVID-19. In the study overall: Both acute and convalescent COVID-19 samples were obtained from the United States, Italy and Spain. The cDNA or gDNA used as material had been derived from T cells, B-cell-depleted T cells, or PBMCs.

Per the original data handling: Reference gene primer amplification in the assay estimated nucleated cell counts. Generated by immunoSEQ multiplex PCR, the TCRdb table keeps only in-frame clones and is missing some. That table gives V, J and clone size, and the DNA gave D and trimming. The repertoire includes about 140,000 clones, approximately 81% of them detected once, and about 5.5% sits in the top ten. The CDR3 is 13 residues long. Germline values: CDR1 SGHTA, CDR2 FQGNSA. With V trimmed by 8 bases and J by 1 base, 1 base remained unmatched. The TCR sequence derives from a middle-aged man with acute COVID-19. The V gene is TRBV7-2, the J gene TRBJ1-3, with 8 bases aligning to TRBD1. The sequenced sample consisted of PBMCs or T cells enriched from blood (not recorded which). CDR3 bases: TGTGCCAGCGGACAGGGTTCTGGAAACACCATATATTTT. It yields the protein CASGQGSGNTIYF.